This T cell receptor beta chain was profiled in a study of high-grade serous ovarian cancer treatment subgroups. Tumor samples were taken before definitive surgery or chemotherapy. Profiling relied on immunoSEQ multiplex PCR, and the TCRdb table lists in-frame clones only, not all of them. The table records approximately 15,000 clones, around 73% of them present only once. This CDR3 is built from 16 residues. With 11 bases removed from V and 1 base from J, the gap between germline ends came to 18 bases. Germline CDR1 and CDR2: SEHNR and FQNEAQ (reference sequence). This receptor was identified in a human donor with high-grade serous ovarian cancer. The rearrangement joins TRBV7-9 to TRBJ2-6; no definite D call. Sequencing was performed on tumor tissue. DNA of the CDR3: TGTGCCGGTCGCCCGACGGTCCCGTCTGGGGCCAACGTCCTGACTTTC. It codes for CAGRPTVPSGANVLTF.